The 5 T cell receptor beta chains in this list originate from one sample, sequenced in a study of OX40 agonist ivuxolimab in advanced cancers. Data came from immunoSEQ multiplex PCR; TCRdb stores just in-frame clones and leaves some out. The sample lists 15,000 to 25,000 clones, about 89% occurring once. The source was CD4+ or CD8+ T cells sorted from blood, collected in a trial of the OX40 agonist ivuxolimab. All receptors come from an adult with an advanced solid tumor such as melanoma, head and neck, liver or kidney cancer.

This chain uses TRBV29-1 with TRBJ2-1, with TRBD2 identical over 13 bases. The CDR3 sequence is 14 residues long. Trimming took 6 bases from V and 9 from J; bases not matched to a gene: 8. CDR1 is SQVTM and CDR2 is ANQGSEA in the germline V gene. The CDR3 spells CSVTPGLAGSEQFF. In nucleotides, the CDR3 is TGCAGCGTGACCCCGGGACTAGCGGGATCTGAGCAGTTCTTC.

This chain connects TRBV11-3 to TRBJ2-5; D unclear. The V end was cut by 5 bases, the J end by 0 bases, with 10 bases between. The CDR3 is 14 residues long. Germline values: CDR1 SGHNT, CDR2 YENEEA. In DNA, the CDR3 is TGTGCCAGCAGCGCCCGGACGGACCAAGAGACCCAGTACTTC. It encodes CASSARTDQETQYF.

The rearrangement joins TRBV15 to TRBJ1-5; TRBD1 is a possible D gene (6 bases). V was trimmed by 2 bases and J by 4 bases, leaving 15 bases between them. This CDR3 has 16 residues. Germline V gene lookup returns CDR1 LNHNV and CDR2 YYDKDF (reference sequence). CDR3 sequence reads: CATSRPPSGENQPQHF. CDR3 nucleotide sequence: TGTGCCACCAGCAGACCTCCTTCAGGGGAGAATCAGCCCCAGCATTTT.

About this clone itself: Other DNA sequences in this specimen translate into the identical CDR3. This CDR3 reads CATSRGLYTDTQYF. The CDR3 nucleotides are TGTGCCACCAGCAGGGGGCTTTACACAGATACGCAGTATTTT. This chain links TRBV15 with TRBJ2-3; weak D call: TRBD1 (5 bases). Per germline, CDR1 LNHNV and CDR2 YYDKDF (reference sequence). The CDR3 extends over 14 amino acids. The germline V and J ends were trimmed by 3 bases and 2 bases, with 9 bases remaining between them.

CDR3 sequence reads: CASSLEGFSYNEQFF. The CDR3 DNA reads TGTGCCAGCAGCTTGGAAGGGTTTTCCTACAATGAGCAGTTCTTC. The J gene is TRBJ2-1, the V gene TRBV5-6; D call uncertain. The CDR3 extends over 15 amino acids. Trimming took off 0 bases at V and 1 base at J, with 8 bases between the two ends. The germline V gene has CDR1 SGHDT and CDR2 YYEEEE.